This TCR beta chain appears in the sequencing data of a study of T cell changes during pregnancy in multiple sclerosis. This clone came up once. TCRdb's copy holds only in-frame clones and misses some; the assay was immunoSEQ multiplex PCR. Of under 65,000 clones in the sample, about nine tenths were seen once. The CDR3 runs to 15 residues. Germline lookup yields CDR1 SGHTA and CDR2 FQGNSA. Trimming removed 7 bases from V and 0 bases from J, with 13 bases in between. The sample was CD4+ T cells from peripheral blood mononuclear cells, taken after pregnancy. The chain is built from TRBV7-2 and TRBJ1-5; D is unresolved. This TCR was recovered from a female donor in good health, enrolled as a control in a pregnancy study. The CDR3 DNA reads TGTGCCAGCACCCAGACTCCCTATAGCAATCAGCCCCAGCATTTT. It translates to CASTQTPYSNQPQHF. Looking up the rest from reference TRBV7-2 and TRBJ1-5 gives the full variable domain: GAGVSQSPSNKVTEKGKDVELRCDPISGHTALYWYRQSLGQGLEFLIYFQGNSAPDKSGLPSDRFSAERTGGSVSTLTIQRTQQEDSAVYLCASTQTPYSNQPQHFGDGTRLSIL.